This T cell receptor (beta chain) was identified during a study of CD8 T cells in ankylosing spondylitis. Study-wide findings and caveats: The authors found the disease-linked clones to be CD8+ and relatively rare in peripheral blood.

TCRdb analysed the 5' RACE reads with MiXCR anew, one entry per CDR3 protein. The data show approximately 290,000 distinct CDR3 sequences, 20% to 25% seen once. A few counts support this clonotype. Its antigen remains unknown. This sequence originates from a female donor with ankylosing spondylitis or in good health (not recorded which). The specimen sequenced was blood, either unsorted or a sorted T cell fraction (not recorded which).

CDR3 residues: CASSLRQGTGAFF. The DNA for the CDR3 is TGTGCCAGCAGCCTTAGACAGGGAACCGGAGCTTTCTTT. The chain joins TRBV7-2 to TRBJ1-1; the match to TRBD1 covers 7 bases. Germline V CDR1 and CDR2: SGHTA, FQGNSA. CDR3 size: 13 residues. The V gene end was trimmed by 5 bases and the J gene end by 10 bases; junction bases not matched to a gene: 10.